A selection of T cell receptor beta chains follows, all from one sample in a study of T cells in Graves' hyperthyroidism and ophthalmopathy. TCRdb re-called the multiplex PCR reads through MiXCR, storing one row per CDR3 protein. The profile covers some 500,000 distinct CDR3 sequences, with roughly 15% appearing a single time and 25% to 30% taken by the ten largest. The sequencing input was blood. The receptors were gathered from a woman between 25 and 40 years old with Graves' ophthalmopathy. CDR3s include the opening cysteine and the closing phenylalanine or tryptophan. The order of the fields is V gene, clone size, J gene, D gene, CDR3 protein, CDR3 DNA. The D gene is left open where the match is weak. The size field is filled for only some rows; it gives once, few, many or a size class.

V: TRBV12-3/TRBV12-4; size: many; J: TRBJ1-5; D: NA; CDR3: CASSWGRLNQPQHF; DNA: TGTGCCAGCTCCTGGGGGCGGCTAAATCAGCCCCAGCATTTT
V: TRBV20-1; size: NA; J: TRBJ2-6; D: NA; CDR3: CSAETSSYSGANVLTF; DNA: TGCAGTGCAGAGACATCCTCTTACTCTGGGGCCAACGTCCTGACTTTC
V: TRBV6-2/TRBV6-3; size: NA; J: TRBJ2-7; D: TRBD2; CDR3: CASSYLSGAPYEQYF; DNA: TGTGCCAGCAGCTACCTTAGCGGGGCCCCCTACGAGCAGTACTTC
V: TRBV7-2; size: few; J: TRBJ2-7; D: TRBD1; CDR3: CASSTVQGLSYEQYF; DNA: TGTGCCAGCAGCACCGTACAGGGGCTTTCCTACGAGCAGTACTTC
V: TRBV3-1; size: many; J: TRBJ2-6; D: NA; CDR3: CASSQDPGTGANVLTF; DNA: TGTGCCAGCAGCCAAGATCCCGGGACTGGGGCCAACGTCCTGACTTTC
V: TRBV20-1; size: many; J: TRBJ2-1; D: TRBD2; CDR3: CSATSGQTSGRASDEQFF; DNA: TGCAGTGCTACCTCAGGGCAAACTAGCGGGAGGGCCTCGGATGAGCAGTTCTTC
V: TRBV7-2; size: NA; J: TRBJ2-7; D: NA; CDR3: CASSQPGRSYERYF; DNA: TGTGCCAGCAGCCAACCGGGACGGAGCTACGAGCGGTACTTC
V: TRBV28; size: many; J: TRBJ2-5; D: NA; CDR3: CASTIPLQETQYF; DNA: TGTGCCAGCACCATACCCCTACAAGAGACCCAGTACTTC
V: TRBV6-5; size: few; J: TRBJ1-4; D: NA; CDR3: CASSYSRTASLSRLFF; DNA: TGTGCCAGCAGTTACTCGAGGACTGCTTCTTTATCGAGACTGTTTTTT
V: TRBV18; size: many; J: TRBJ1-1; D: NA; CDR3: CASSTTDGYEAFF; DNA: TGTGCCAGCTCGACGACTGACGGTTATGAAGCTTTCTTT
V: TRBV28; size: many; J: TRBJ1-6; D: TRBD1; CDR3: CASSRTGPDNSPLHF; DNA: TGTGCCAGCAGTAGGACAGGTCCGGATAATTCACCCCTCCACTTT